This T cell receptor (beta chain) was identified in a study of shared clonotypes between healthy human individuals. Findings of the study overall: Clonotype sharing among donors was thought likely to change with sequencing depth. When naive CD4 clonotypes were compared across several donors, 5% to 5.5% were shared.

V lost 6 bases and J 5 bases, leaving 17 bases between the germline ends. This CDR3 spans 14 amino acids. Germline lookup yields CDR1 MNHNS and CDR2 SASEGT. In the naive CD8 group, cells lacked CD45RO and were positively selected for CCR7, so terminally differentiated effector memory CD45RA+ cells were left out. Only in-frame clones appear in the TCRdb table, and some are missing; sequencing was by immunoSEQ multiplex PCR. The sample includes 2 million or so clones, roughly 95% of them seen just once. This clone appeared a single time. The antigen is undetermined. The sequenced sample was naive CD8+ T cells sorted from blood. This chain joins TRBV6-1 and TRBJ2-7; D might be TRBD2 (7 bases). The sequence was obtained from a man between 18 and 29 years old in good health. CDR3 in DNA: TGTGCCAGCAGGGAGAAGGGGGGGGCCAACGAGCAGTACTTC. It specifies CASREKGGANEQYF.